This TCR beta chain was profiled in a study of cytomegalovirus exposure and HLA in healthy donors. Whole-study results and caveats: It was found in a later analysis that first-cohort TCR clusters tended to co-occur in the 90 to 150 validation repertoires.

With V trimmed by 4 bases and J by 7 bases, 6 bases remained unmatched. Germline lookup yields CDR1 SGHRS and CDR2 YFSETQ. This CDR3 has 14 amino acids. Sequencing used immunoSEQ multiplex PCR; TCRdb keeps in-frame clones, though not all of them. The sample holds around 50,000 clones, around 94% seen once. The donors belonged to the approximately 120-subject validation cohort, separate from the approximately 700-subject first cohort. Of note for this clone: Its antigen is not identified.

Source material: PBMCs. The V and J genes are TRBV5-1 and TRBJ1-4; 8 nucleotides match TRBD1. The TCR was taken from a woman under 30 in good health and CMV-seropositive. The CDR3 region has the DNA TGCGCCAGCAGCCCGGACAGGGTCGGTGAAAAACTGTTTTTT. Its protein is CASSPDRVGEKLFF. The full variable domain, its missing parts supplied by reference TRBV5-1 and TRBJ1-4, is KAGVTQTPRYLIKTRGQQVTLSCSPISGHRSVSWYQQTPGQGLQFLFEYFSETQRNKGNFPGRFSGRQFSNSRSEMNVSTLELGDSALYLCASSPDRVGEKLFFGSGTQLSVL.